This is a list of T cell receptor beta chains from one sample in a study of OX40 agonist ivuxolimab in advanced cancers. Produced via immunoSEQ multiplex PCR; TCRdb's table is partial and in-frame only. The sample has some 82,000 clones, around 88% seen once; the top ten hold about 0.72%. The input for sequencing was CD4+ or CD8+ T cells sorted from blood, taken in a trial of the OX40 agonist ivuxolimab. These TCRs come from an adult with an advanced solid tumor such as melanoma, head and neck, liver or kidney cancer. The CDR3 runs from the conserved cysteine through the conserved F or W. The D gene is left open where the match is weak. The size of a clone is reported for some rows only, either as once, few or many, or as a class for expanded clones.

>TRBJ2-7|TRBV5-5|NA|few
CASSMTGSSLGEQYF
TGTGCCAGCAGCATGACGGGATCTTCATTGGGCGAGCAGTACTTC
>TRBJ2-2|TRBV19|NA|few
CASKGELFF
TGTGCCAGTAAGGGGGAGCTGTTTTTT
>TRBJ1-1|TRBV7-2|NA|NA
CASSLVGYAEAFF
TGTGCCAGCAGCTTAGTGGGGTACGCTGAAGCTTTCTTT
>TRBJ2-5|TRBV18|NA|NA
CASSPRKWGEETQYF
TGTGCCAGCTCACCCCGGAAATGGGGAGAGGAGACCCAGTACTTC
>TRBJ2-6|TRBV28|NA|NA
CASSTRQSSGANVLTF
TGTGCCAGCAGTACCCGACAGTCCTCTGGGGCCAACGTCCTGACTTTC
>TRBJ2-5|TRBV28|NA|NA
CASSSQGQPARGTQYF
TGTGCCAGCAGTTCCCAAGGTCAGCCAGCTAGGGGGACCCAGTACTTC
>TRBJ2-3|TRBV2|NA|NA
CASSESTDTQYF
TGTGCCAGCAGTGAGAGCACAGATACGCAGTATTTT
>TRBJ1-1|TRBV28|TRBD1|NA
CASSLDRVGGRTEAFF
TGTGCCAGCAGTCTTGACAGGGTCGGGGGTAGGACTGAAGCTTTCTTT
>TRBJ2-2|TRBV19|NA|NA
CASRPPGLITGELFF
TGTGCCAGTCGCCCCCCAGGGTTAATCACCGGGGAGCTGTTTTTT
>TRBJ1-3|TRBV7-6|NA|NA
CASTSWGFSGNTIYF
TGTGCCAGCACCAGCTGGGGCTTCTCTGGAAACACCATATATTTT
>TRBJ1-1|TRBV6-5|TRBD1|NA
CASSRQGNTEAFF
TGTGCCAGCAGCAGACAGGGGAACACTGAAGCTTTCTTT
>TRBJ2-7|TRBV21-1|NA|NA
CASSKERIADAYEQYF
TGTGCCAGCAGCAAAGAACGGATAGCGGATGCCTACGAGCAGTACTTC
>TRBJ2-1|TRBV4-3|TRBD2|NA
CASSQSWTSGTPPREQFF
TGCGCCAGCAGCCAATCCTGGACTAGCGGGACGCCACCTCGGGAGCAGTTCTTC
>TRBJ2-3|TRBV7-3|NA|NA
CASSSWGRDTQYF
TGTGCCAGCAGCTCCTGGGGGAGAGATACGCAGTATTTT
>TRBJ1-5|TRBV28|NA|once
CASSTPLQPQHF
TGTGCCAGCAGTACCCCCCTTCAGCCCCAGCATTTT
>TRBJ1-1|TRBV18|NA|NA
CASSREGNTEAFF
TGTGCCAGCTCGCGAGAGGGAAACACTGAAGCTTTCTTT
>TRBJ2-7|TRBV29-1|NA|NA
CSATRQAGGEQYF
TGCAGCGCGACACGACAGGCGGGCGGCGAGCAGTACTTC
>TRBJ2-7|TRBV7-9|NA|NA
CASSNEYEQYF
TGTGCCAGCAGTAACGAATACGAGCAGTACTTC
>TRBJ2-7|TRBV29-1|NA|NA
CSVEQQRGTYEQYF
TGCAGCGTTGAACAACAGAGGGGTACCTACGAGCAGTACTTC
>TRBJ2-1|TRBV4-1|NA|NA
CASSQEGDRLQFF
TGCGCCAGCAGCCAAGAAGGAGACAGGCTACAGTTCTTC
>TRBJ2-1|TRBV7-2|TRBD2|once
CASSERPPPSGTNEQFF
TGTGCCAGCAGCGAAAGGCCCCCCCCTAGCGGGACAAATGAGCAGTTCTTC
>TRBJ2-6|TRBV4-3|NA|NA
CASSQEPGHRSGANVLTF
TGCGCCAGCAGCCAAGAACCGGGACACCGCTCTGGGGCCAACGTCCTGACTTTC
>TRBJ2-3|TRBV11-3|TRBD2|NA
CASSSQTSGGTDTQYF
TGTGCCAGCAGTTCCCAGACTAGCGGAGGCACAGATACGCAGTATTTT
>TRBJ2-1|TRBV19|TRBD1|NA
CASSIPPTGKAEQFF
TGTGCCAGTAGTATCCCCCCGACAGGGAAAGCTGAGCAGTTCTTC
>TRBJ2-1|TRBV9|TRBD2|NA
CASSVGLAGGPLNEQFF
TGTGCCAGCAGCGTAGGTCTAGCGGGAGGGCCTCTCAATGAGCAGTTCTTC
>TRBJ2-7|TRBV11-3|NA|once
CASSFGASSDEQYF
TGTGCCAGCAGCTTTGGCGCATCTTCCGACGAGCAGTACTTC
>TRBJ2-7|TRBV11-3|NA|NA
CASSLFTGPYEQYF
TGTGCCAGCAGCTTATTTACGGGACCCTACGAGCAGTACTTC
>TRBJ2-5|TRBV30|TRBD1|NA
CAWRRTGTLGTQYF
TGTGCCTGGAGAAGGACAGGGACCCTTGGGACCCAGTACTTC
>TRBJ1-4|TRBV2|NA|NA
CASKGRDNEKLFF
TGTGCCAGCAAGGGCAGGGACAATGAAAAACTGTTTTTT
>TRBJ2-7|TRBV7-2|TRBD2|once
CASSLDQLAGYEQYF
TGTGCCAGCAGCTTAGACCAACTAGCGGGCTACGAGCAGTACTTC
>TRBJ1-1|TRBV6-5|NA|NA
CASSGNRETEAFF
TGTGCCAGCAGTGGGAACAGGGAAACTGAAGCTTTCTTT
>TRBJ2-2|TRBV7-2|TRBD2|NA
CASSPYAGGSGELFF
TGTGCCAGCAGTCCCTATGCGGGAGGGAGCGGGGAGCTGTTTTTT
>TRBJ2-5|TRBV7-9|NA|NA
CASSADSQGGTQYF
TGTGCCAGCAGCGCTGACTCCCAGGGGGGGACCCAGTACTTC
>TRBJ2-7|TRBV19|NA|NA
CATAPDRSRSYEQYF
TGTGCCACCGCCCCCGACAGGTCCCGCTCCTACGAGCAGTACTTC
>TRBJ1-5|TRBV28|NA|NA
CASSSDGYQPQHF
TGTGCCAGCAGTTCCGACGGTTATCAGCCCCAGCATTTT
>TRBJ1-5|TRBV15|TRBD1|few
CATSNRDSQHF
TGTGCCACCAGCAACCGGGACAGCCAACATTTT
>TRBJ2-1|TRBV4-1|NA|NA
CASSQERVPPHEQFF
TGCGCCAGCAGCCAAGAACGGGTGCCCCCCCATGAGCAGTTCTTC
>TRBJ2-2|TRBV28|TRBD2|NA
CAGSGMGGELFF
TGTGCCGGTAGCGGGATGGGCGGGGAGCTGTTTTTT
>TRBJ1-1|TRBV4-3|TRBD1|NA
CASSHSIRDRDTEAFF
TGCGCCAGCAGCCATTCGATCCGGGACAGGGACACTGAAGCTTTCTTT
>TRBJ2-7|TRBV27|TRBD2|NA
CASSLRQGRGGSLAGLYEQYF
TGTGCCAGCAGTTTACGCCAGGGGAGGGGTGGATCACTAGCGGGATTATACGAGCAGTACTTC
>TRBJ2-2|TRBV11-2|NA|once
CASSLSRNTGELFF
TGTGCCAGCAGCTTATCTAGGAACACCGGGGAGCTGTTTTTT
>TRBJ1-2|TRBV27|TRBD1|NA
CASSGTGTLRGGYTF
TGTGCCAGTTCTGGGACAGGGACATTACGGGGTGGCTACACCTTC
>TRBJ2-7|TRBV28|TRBD2|NA
CASSPTSGDLYEQYF
TGTGCCAGCAGTCCGACTAGCGGGGACCTCTACGAGCAGTACTTC
>TRBJ1-4|TRBV5-6|NA|once
CASSYPGATNEKLFF
TGTGCCAGCAGCTACCCAGGGGCAACTAATGAAAAACTGTTTTTT
>TRBJ2-1|TRBV19|NA|once
CATEGGAAEQFF
TGTGCCACCGAGGGTGGGGCAGCTGAGCAGTTCTTC
>TRBJ1-4|TRBV7-9|NA|NA
CASSLISNEKLFF
TGTGCCAGCAGCTTAATCTCTAATGAAAAACTGTTTTTT
>TRBJ2-1|TRBV13|NA|once
CASSFRASAYFVQFF
TGTGCCAGCAGCTTTAGAGCCTCCGCTTACTTCGTGCAGTTCTTC
>TRBJ2-7|TRBV7-6|TRBD1|NA
CASSLAGQGGAVEQYF
TGTGCCAGCAGCTTAGCGGGACAGGGGGGAGCGGTTGAGCAGTACTTC
>TRBJ1-1|TRBV11-3|NA|NA
CASSAPNREAFF
TGTGCCAGCAGCGCCCCTAACAGGGAGGCTTTCTTT
>TRBJ2-2|TRBV10-1|TRBD2|NA
CASSEPRGAGELFF
TGCGCCAGCAGTGAGCCCCGGGGGGCCGGGGAGCTGTTTTTT
>TRBJ2-1|TRBV9|TRBD2|few
CASSVAIAGDLNEQFF
TGTGCCAGCAGCGTAGCCATAGCGGGAGATTTGAATGAGCAGTTCTTC
>TRBJ2-2|TRBV27|NA|NA
CASSSGGAGHTGELFF
TGTGCCAGCAGTTCCGGAGGGGCAGGGCACACCGGGGAGCTGTTTTTT
>TRBJ1-5|TRBV6-1|NA|NA
CASSTRLDQPQHF
TGTGCCAGCAGCACAAGACTGGATCAGCCCCAGCATTTT
>TRBJ2-3|TRBV5-1|TRBD2|NA
CASSLGGGSPDTQYF
TGCGCCAGCAGCTTGGGGGGCGGGAGCCCAGATACGCAGTATTTT